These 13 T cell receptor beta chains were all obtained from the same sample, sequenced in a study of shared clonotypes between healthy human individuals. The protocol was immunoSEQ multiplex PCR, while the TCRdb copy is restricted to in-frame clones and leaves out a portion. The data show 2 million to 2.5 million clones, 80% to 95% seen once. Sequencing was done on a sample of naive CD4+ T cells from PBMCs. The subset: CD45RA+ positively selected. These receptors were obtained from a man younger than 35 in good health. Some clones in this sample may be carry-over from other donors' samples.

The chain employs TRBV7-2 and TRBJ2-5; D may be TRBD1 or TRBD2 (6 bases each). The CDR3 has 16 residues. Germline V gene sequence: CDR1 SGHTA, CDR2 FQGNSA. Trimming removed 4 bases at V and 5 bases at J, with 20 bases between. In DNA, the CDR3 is TGTGCCAGCAGCTCAAGATCCGGGGGCGTTCGGGAGACCCAGTACTTC. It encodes CASSSRSGGVRETQYF.

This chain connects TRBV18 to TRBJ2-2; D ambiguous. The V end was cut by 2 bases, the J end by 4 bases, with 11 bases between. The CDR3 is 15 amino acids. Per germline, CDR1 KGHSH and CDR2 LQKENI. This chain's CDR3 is CASSPISQTTGELFF. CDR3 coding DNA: TGTGCCAGCTCACCAATAAGCCAGACCACCGGGGAGCTGTTTTTT.

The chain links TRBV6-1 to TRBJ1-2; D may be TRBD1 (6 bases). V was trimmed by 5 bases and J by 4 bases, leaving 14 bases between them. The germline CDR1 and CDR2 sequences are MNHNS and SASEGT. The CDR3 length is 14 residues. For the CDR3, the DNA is TGTGCCAGCAGTAATAGACAGGAGGGCTATGGCTACACCTTC. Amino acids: CASSNRQEGYGYTF.

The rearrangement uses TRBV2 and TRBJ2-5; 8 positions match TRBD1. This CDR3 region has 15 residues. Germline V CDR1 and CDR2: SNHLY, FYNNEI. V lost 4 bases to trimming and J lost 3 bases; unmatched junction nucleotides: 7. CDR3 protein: CASSALQGGKETQYF. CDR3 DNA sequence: TGTGCCAGCAGTGCGCTACAGGGGGGTAAAGAGACCCAGTACTTC.

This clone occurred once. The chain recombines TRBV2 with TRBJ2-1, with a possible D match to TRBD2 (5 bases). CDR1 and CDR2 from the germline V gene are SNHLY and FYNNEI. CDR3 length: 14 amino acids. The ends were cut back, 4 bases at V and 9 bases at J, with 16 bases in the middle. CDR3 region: CASSVVTKGGEQFF. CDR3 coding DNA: TGTGCCAGCAGTGTGGTGACTAAGGGCGGTGAGCAGTTCTTC.

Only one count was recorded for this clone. CDR3 protein: CASSILANTEAFF. The CDR3 DNA sequence: TGTGCCAGTAGTATACTAGCGAACACTGAAGCTTTCTTT. The rearrangement uses TRBV19 and TRBJ1-1; D unresolved. The CDR3 spans 13 residues. Germline CDR1 reads LNHDA; CDR2 reads SQIVND (reference sequence). Trimming removed 2 bases at V and 1 base at J, with 5 bases between.

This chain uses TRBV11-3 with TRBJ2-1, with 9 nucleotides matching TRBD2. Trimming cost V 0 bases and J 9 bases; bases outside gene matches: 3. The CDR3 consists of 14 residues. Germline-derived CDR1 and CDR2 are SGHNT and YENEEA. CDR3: CASSLEAGGGEQFF. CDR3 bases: TGTGCCAGCAGCTTAGAAGCGGGAGGTGGTGAGCAGTTCTTC.

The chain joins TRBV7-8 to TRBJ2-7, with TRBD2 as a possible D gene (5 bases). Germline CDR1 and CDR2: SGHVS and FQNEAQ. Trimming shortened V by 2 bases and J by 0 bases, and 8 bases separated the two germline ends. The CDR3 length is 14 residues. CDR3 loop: CASSLISASYEQYF. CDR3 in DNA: TGTGCCAGCAGCTTAATTAGCGCCTCCTACGAGCAGTACTTC.

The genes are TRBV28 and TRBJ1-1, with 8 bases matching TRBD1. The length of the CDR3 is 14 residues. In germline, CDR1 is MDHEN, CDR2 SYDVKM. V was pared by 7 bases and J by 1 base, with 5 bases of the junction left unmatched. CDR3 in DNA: TGTGCCAGCACCTGGACAGGGAAGAACACTGAAGCTTTCTTT. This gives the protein CASTWTGKNTEAFF.

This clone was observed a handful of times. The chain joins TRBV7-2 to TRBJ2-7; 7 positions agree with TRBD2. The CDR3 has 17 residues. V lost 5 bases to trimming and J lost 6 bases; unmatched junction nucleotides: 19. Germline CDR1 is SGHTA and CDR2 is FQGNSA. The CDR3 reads CASSAYRGDVGAPEQYF. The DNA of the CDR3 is TGTGCCAGCAGCGCATATCGGGGGGACGTAGGGGCCCCCGAGCAGTACTTC.

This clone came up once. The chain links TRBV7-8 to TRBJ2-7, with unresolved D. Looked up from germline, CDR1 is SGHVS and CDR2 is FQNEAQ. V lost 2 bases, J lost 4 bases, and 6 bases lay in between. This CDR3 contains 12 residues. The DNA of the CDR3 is TGTGCCAGCAGCTTATTCGGATACGAGCAGTACTTC. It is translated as CASSLFGYEQYF.

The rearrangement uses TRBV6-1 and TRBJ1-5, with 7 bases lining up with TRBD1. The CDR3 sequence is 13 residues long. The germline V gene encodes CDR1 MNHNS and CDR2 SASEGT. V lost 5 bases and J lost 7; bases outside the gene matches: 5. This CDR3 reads CASSMGQRQPQHF. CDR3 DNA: TGTGCCAGCAGTATGGGACAGAGACAGCCCCAGCATTTT.

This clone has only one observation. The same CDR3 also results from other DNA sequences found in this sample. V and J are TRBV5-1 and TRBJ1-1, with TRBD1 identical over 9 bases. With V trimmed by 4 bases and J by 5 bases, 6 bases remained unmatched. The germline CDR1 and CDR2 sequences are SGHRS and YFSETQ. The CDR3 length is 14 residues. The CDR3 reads CASSPDRGRTEAFF. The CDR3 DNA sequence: TGCGCCAGCAGCCCGGACAGGGGAAGAACTGAAGCTTTCTTT.